Described below is a single TCR beta chain sequence and its context. TCRdb's table, derived via immunoSEQ multiplex PCR, lists solely in-frame clones and lacks some. This table has approximately 93,000 clones, about nine tenths appearing once. J lost 9 bases, V lost 5 bases, and 10 bases had no gene match. Germline CDR1 and CDR2: MNHEY and SVGAGI. The CDR3 is 14 amino acids. This record belongs to a study of blood T cell repertoires in COVID-19. Across the whole study: Sources were T cells, B-cell-depleted T cells, or PBMCs; the material itself was cDNA or gDNA.

The TCR was taken from a man aged 45-65 years with active or convalescent COVID-19. Sequences were obtained from peripheral blood. The rearrangement joins TRBV6-5 to TRBJ2-1, with TRBD1 identical over 7 bases. The CDR3, as DNA: TGTGCCAGCAGTCGAGGGGACAGCAGGCCTGAGCAGTTCTTC. As protein: CASSRGDSRPEQFF.